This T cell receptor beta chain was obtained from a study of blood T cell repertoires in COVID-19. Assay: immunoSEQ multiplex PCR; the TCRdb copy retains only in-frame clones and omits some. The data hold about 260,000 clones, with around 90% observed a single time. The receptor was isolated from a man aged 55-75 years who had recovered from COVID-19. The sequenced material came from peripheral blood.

The chain's CDR3 is CASSHNFVGGPTGELFF. The CDR3 bases are TGTGCCAGCAGCCATAACTTTGTGGGGGGACCCACCGGGGAGCTGTTTTTT. The chain links TRBV14 to TRBJ2-2, with TRBD2 as a possible D gene (6 bases). The germline V and J ends were trimmed by 3 bases and 4 bases, with 18 bases remaining between them. The CDR3 contains 17 residues. The germline gives CDR1 SGHDN, CDR2 FVKESK.